What follows are 8 T cell receptor beta chains derived from one specimen sequenced in a study of T cells in localized non-small cell lung cancer. The data were produced by immunoSEQ multiplex PCR, yet TCRdb's version contains in-frame clones alone and is incomplete. Among more than 30,000 clones listed, roughly 87% were seen once. The source was peripheral blood mononuclear cells, collected before any cancer treatment. The source of these receptors is a man between 40 and 70 years old with stage III lung adenocarcinoma.

This clone was seen a handful of times. J is TRBJ2-7 and V is TRBV11-3; 11 bases align to TRBD1. CDR1 is SGHNT, CDR2 YENEEA, per germline. V shed 3 bases and J 4 bases; nucleotides not matched to a gene: 2. The CDR3 spans 14 residues. The CDR3 sequence is CASSFRDRGYEQYF. CDR3 bases: TGTGCCAGCAGCTTCCGGGACAGGGGGTACGAGCAGTACTTC.

The chain uses TRBV5-1 and TRBJ1-1, with TRBD1 identical over 7 bases. The germline gives CDR1 SGHRS, CDR2 YFSETQ. The CDR3 has 12 residues. V lost 4 bases, J lost 8 bases, and 5 bases stayed unmatched. The CDR3, as DNA: TGCGCCAGCAGCAGGGACAGCCTCGAAGCTTTCTTT. It encodes CASSRDSLEAFF.

This chain uses TRBV7-2 with TRBJ1-2, with D possibly matching TRBD1 (6 bases). Germline loops: CDR1 SGHTA, CDR2 FQGNSA. V was shortened by 2 bases and J by 4 bases, with 17 bases between the two germline ends. The CDR3 runs to 16 residues. Written as DNA, the CDR3 is TGTGCCAGCAGCTTATACCTTGCGGGACAAGGCTATGGCTACACCTTC. This gives the protein CASSLYLAGQGYGYTF.

This sequence joins TRBV9 and TRBJ2-3, with 11 nucleotides matching TRBD1. The germline CDR1 and CDR2 sequences are SGDLS and YYNGEE. Unmatched junction bases numbered 4, after V lost 2 bases and J lost 2 bases. The CDR3 sequence is 16 residues long. CDR3: CASSVMGQGDTDTQYF. The CDR3 DNA follows: TGTGCCAGCAGCGTTATGGGACAGGGGGACACAGATACGCAGTATTTT. The full variable domain, completed using reference TRBV9 and TRBJ2-3, is DSGVTQTPKHLITATGQRVTLRCSPRSGDLSVYWYQQSLDQGLQFLIQYYNGEERAKGNILERFSAQQFPDLHSELNLSSLELGDSALYFCASSVMGQGDTDTQYFGPGTRLTVL.

The chain couples TRBV7-2 to TRBJ2-5; TRBD2 matches 8 bases. CDR3 size: 14 residues. Per the germline V gene, CDR1 is SGHTA and CDR2 is FQGNSA. V lost 5 bases to trimming and J lost 3 bases; unmatched junction nucleotides: 5. In DNA, the CDR3 is TGTGCCAGCAGCCCGGGACTAGTTGAAGAGACCCAGTACTTC. This sequence encodes CASSPGLVEETQYF.

This sequence joins TRBV7-3 and TRBJ2-5; the match to TRBD2 covers 10 bases. Germline-derived CDR1 and CDR2 are SGHTA and FQGTGA. CDR3 length equals 15 residues. V was pared by 5 bases and J by 5 bases, with 8 bases of the junction left unmatched. As DNA, the CDR3 is TGTGCCAGCAGCGAGAAGCGGGGGGGCCAGGAGACCCAGTACTTC. Its translation: CASSEKRGGQETQYF.

The chain links TRBV18 to TRBJ1-2; TRBD1 agrees at 8 bases. V dropped 3 bases and J dropped 5; count of bases not matched to a gene: 11. CDR3 length: 16 amino acids. The germline gives CDR1 KGHSH, CDR2 LQKENI. CDR3 residues: CASSPFGQDRAYGYTF. The CDR3 coding sequence is TGTGCCAGCTCACCCTTCGGTCAGGACAGGGCATATGGCTACACCTTC. Together with reference TRBV18 and TRBJ1-2, the CDR3 gives the full variable domain: NAGVMQNPRHLVRRRGQEARLRCSPMKGHSHVYWYRQLPEEGLKFMVYLQKENIIDESGMPKERFSAEFPKEGPSILRIQQVVRGDSAAYFCASSPFGQDRAYGYTFGSGTRLTVV.

This clone was seen just once. The V gene is TRBV6-6, the J gene TRBJ2-2; tentative D call: TRBD1 (6 bases). V lost 11 bases and J lost 6, with 16 bases in between. CDR1 is MNHNY, CDR2 SVGAGI, per germline (reference sequence). This CDR3 has 13 amino acids. The CDR3: CAACSRGSGELFF. The CDR3 DNA is TGTGCCGCGTGTTCCAGGGGATCCGGGGAGCTGTTTTTT.